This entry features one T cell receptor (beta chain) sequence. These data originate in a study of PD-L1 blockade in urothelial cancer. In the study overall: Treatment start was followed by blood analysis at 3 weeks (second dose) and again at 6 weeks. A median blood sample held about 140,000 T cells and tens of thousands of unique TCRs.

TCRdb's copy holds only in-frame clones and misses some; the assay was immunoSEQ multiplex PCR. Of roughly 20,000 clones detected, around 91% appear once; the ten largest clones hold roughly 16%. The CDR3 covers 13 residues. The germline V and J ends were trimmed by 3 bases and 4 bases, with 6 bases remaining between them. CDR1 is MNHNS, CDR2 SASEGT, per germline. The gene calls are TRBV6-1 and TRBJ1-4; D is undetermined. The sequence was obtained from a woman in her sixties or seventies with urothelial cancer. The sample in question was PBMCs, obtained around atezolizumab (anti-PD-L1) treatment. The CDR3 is CASSDGSNEKLFF. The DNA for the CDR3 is TGTGCCAGCAGTGACGGGAGTAATGAAAAACTGTTTTTT.